Given below is one T cell receptor beta chain in context. The CDR3 runs to 17 residues. V lost 5 bases to trimming and J lost 6 bases; unmatched junction nucleotides: 11. Germline V gives CDR1 MNHEY, CDR2 SMNVEV (reference sequence). These data belong to a study of blood T cell repertoires in COVID-19. Method: immunoSEQ multiplex PCR; TCRdb's copy keeps in-frame clones and lacks some. Counted here are about 300,000 clones, around 86% occurring once; the ten biggest clones make up 1.5% to 2%. In terms of age and location, participants ranged from about 18 to 89 years and lived in about two dozen US areas. Two negative PCRs, clearance, or symptom resolution were required of recovered Cohort 3 donors.

The J gene is TRBJ2-2, the V gene TRBV27; 11 nucleotides align to TRBD2. Sequencing was performed on PBMCs or T cells enriched from blood (not recorded which). The clonotype was recovered from a woman aged 35 to 49 who had recovered from COVID-19. The CDR3 sequence: CASSPTSGGLQSGELFF. Here the CDR3 DNA reads TGTGCCAGCAGTCCCACTAGCGGGGGTCTTCAGTCCGGGGAGCTGTTTTTT.